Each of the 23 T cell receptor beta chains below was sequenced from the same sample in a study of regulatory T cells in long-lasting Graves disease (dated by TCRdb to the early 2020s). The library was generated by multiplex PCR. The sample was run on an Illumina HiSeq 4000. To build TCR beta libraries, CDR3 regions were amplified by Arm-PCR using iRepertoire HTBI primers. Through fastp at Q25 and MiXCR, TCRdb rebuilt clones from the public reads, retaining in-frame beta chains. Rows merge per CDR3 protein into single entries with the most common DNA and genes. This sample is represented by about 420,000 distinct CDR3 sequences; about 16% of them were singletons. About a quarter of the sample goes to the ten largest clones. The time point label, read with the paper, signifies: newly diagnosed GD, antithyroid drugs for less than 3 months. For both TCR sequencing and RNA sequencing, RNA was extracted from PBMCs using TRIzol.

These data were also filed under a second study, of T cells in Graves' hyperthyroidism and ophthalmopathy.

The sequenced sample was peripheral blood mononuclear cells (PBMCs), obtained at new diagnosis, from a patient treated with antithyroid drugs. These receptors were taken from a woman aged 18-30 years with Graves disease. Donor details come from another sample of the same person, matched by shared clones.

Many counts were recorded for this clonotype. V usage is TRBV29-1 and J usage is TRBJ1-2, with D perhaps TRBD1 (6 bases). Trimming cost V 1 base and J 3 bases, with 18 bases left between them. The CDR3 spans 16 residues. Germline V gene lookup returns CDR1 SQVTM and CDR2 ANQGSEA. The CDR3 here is CSVEALPSAGDYGYTF. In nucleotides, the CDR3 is TGCAGCGTTGAAGCCCTCCCCTCGGCAGGGGACTATGGCTACACCTTC.

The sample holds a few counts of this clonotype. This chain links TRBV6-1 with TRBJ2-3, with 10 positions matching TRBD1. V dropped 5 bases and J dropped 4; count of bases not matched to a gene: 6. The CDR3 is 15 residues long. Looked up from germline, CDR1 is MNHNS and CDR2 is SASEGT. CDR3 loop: CASSTTGGRADTQYF. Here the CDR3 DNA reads TGTGCCAGCAGTACGACAGGGGGCAGAGCAGATACGCAGTATTTT.

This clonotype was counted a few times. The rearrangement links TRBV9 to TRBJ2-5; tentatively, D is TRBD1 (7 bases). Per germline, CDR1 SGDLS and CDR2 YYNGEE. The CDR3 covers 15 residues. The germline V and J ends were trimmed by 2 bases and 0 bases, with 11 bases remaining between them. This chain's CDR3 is CASSVAGGYQETQYF. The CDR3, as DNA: TGTGCCAGCAGCGTCGCAGGGGGGTACCAAGAGACCCAGTACTTC.

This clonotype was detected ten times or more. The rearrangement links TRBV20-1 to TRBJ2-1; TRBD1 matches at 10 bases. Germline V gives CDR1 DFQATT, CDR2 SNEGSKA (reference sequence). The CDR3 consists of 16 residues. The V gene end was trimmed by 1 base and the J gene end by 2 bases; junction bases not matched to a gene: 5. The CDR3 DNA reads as TGCAGTGCTAGAGGCTCCGGACAGGGGGCCTACAATGAGCAGTTCTTC. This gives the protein CSARGSGQGAYNEQFF.

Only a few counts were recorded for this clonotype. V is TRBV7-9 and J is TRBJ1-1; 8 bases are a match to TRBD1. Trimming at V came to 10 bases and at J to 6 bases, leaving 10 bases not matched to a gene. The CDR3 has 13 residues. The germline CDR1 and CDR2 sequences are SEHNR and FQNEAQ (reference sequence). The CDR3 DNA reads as TGTGCCATCTACAGACAGGGGTCCCCTGAAGCTTTCTTT. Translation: CAIYRQGSPEAFF.

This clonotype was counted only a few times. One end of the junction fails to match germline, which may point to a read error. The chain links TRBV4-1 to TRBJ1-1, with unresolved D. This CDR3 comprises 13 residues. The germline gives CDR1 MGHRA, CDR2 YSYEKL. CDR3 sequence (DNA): TGCGCCAGCAGCCAACTAGACGGCTTTGAGTATGTCTTT. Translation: CASSQLDGFEYVF.

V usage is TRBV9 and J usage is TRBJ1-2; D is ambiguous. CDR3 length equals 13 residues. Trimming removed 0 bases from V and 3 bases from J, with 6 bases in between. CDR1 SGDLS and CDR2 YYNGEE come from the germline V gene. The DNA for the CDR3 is TGTGCCAGCAGCGTAGTGGACTACTATGGCTACACCTTC. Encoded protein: CASSVVDYYGYTF. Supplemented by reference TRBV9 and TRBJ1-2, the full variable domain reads DSGVTQTPKHLITATGQRVTLRCSPRSGDLSVYWYQQSLDQGLQFLIQYYNGEERAKGNILERFSAQQFPDLHSELNLSSLELGDSALYFCASSVVDYYGYTFGSGTRLTVV.

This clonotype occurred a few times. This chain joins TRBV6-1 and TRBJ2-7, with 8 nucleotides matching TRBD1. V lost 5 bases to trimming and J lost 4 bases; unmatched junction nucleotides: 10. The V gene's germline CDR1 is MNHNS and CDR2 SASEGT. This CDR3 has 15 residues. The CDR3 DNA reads TGTGCCAGCAGTCACCTGACAGGGGACTCTTACGAGCAGTACTTC. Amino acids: CASSHLTGDSYEQYF.

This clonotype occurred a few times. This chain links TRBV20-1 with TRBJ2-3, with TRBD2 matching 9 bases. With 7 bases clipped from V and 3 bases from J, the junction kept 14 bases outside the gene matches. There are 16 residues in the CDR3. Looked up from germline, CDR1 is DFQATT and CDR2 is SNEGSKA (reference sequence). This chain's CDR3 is CSVPLPLAGVTDTQYF. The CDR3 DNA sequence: TGCAGTGTCCCCTTACCTTTAGCGGGAGTTACAGATACGCAGTATTTT.

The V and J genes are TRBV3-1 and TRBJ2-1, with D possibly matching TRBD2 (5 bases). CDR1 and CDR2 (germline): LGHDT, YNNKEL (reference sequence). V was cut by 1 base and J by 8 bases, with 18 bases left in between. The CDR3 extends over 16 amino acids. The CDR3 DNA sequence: TGTGCCAGCAGCCAAGGACTTGCAAGCGGAGTGTATGAGCAGTTCTTC. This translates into CASSQGLASGVYEQFF.

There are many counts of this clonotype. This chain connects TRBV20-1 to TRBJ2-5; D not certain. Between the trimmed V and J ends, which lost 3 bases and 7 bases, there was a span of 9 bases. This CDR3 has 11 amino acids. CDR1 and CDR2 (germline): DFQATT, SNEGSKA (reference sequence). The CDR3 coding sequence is TGCAGTGCTAGCCTGATAGGGACCCAGTACTTC. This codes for CSASLIGTQYF.

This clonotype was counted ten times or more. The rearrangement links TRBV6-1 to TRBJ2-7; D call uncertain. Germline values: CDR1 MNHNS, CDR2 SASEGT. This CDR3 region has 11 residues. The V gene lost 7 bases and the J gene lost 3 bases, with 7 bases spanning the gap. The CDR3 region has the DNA TGTGCCAGCACCCTAAACTACGAGCAGTACTTC. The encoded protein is CASTLNYEQYF.

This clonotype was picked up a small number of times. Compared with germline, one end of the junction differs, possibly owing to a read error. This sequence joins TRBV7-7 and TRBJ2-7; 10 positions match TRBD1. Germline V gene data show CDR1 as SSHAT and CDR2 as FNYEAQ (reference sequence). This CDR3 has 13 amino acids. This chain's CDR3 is CASSVTGGHEQYF. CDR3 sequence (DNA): TGTGCTAGCAGCGTGACAGGGGGCCACGAGCAGTACTTC. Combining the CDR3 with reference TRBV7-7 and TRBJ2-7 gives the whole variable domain GAGVSQSPRYKVTKRGQDVTLRCDPISSHATLYWYQQALGQGPEFLTYFNYEAQPDKSGLPSDRFSAERPEGSISTLTIQRTEQRDSAMYRCASSVTGGHEQYFGPGTRLTVT.

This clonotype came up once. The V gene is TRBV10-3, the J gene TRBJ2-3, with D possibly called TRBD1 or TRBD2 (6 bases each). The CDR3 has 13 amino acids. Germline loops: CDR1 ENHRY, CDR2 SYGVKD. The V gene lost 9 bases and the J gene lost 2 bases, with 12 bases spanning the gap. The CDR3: CAMRQDYTDTQYF. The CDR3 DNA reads TGTGCCATGAGACAGGACTACACAGATACGCAGTATTTT.

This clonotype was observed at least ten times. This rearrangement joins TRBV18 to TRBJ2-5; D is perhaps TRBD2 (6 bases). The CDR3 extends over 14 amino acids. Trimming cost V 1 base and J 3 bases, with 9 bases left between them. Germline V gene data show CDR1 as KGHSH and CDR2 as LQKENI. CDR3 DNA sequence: TGTGCCAGCTCACCACAGGCTAGCGAAGAGACCCAGTACTTC. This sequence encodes CASSPQASEETQYF.

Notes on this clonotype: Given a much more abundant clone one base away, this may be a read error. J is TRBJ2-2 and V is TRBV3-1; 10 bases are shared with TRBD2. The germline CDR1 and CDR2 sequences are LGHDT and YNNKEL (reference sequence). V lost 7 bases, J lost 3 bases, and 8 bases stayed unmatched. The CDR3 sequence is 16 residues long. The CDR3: CASNPSGRADTGELFF. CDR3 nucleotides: TGTGCCAGCAACCCAAGCGGGAGGGCCGACACCGGGGAGCTGTTTTTT.

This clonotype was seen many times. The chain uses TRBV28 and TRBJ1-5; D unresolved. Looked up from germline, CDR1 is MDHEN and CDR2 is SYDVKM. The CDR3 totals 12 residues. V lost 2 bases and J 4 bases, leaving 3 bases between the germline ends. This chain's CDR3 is CASSLGNQPQHF. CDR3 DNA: TGTGCCAGCAGTTTAGGGAATCAGCCCCAGCATTTT. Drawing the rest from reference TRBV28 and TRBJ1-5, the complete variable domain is DVKVTQSSRYLVKRTGEKVFLECVQDMDHENMFWYRQDPGLGLRLIYFSYDVKMKEKGDIPEGYSVSREKKERFSLILESASTNQTSMYLCASSLGNQPQHFGDGTRLSIL.

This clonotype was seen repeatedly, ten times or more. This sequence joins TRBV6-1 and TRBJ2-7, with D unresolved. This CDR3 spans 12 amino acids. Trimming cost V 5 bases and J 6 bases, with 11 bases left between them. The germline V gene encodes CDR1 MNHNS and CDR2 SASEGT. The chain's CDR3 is CASSRDSFEQYF. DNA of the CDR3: TGTGCCAGCAGTCGCGACTCTTTCGAGCAGTACTTC.

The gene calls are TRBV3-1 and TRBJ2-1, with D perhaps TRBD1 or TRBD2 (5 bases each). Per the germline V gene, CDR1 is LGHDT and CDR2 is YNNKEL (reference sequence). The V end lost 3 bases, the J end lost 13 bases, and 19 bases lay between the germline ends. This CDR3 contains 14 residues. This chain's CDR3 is CASSQTDRLGAQFF. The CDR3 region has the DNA TGTGCCAGCAGCCAGACCGACCGACTCGGGGCCCAGTTCTTC.

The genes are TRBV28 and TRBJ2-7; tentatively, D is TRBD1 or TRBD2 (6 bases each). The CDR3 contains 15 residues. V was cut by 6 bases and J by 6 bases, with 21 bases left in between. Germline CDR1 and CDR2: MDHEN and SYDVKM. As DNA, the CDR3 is TGTGCCAGCAGAAGTCCTTCCTTAGGGGGGCGCGAGCAGTACTTC. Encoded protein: CASRSPSLGGREQYF.

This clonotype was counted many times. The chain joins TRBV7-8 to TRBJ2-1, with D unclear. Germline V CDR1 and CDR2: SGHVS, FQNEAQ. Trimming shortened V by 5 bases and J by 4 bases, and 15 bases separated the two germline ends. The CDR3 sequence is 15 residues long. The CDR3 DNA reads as TGTGCCAGCAGCCCCACCTTGTACCGTTACAATGAGCAGTTCTTC. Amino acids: CASSPTLYRYNEQFF.

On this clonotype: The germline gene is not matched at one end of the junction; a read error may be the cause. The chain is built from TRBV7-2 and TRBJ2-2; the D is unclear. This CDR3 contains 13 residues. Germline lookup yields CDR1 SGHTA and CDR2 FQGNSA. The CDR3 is CANSLVGTGELFF. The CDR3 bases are TGTGCCAACAGCTTAGTAGGCACCGGGGAGCTGTTTTTT.

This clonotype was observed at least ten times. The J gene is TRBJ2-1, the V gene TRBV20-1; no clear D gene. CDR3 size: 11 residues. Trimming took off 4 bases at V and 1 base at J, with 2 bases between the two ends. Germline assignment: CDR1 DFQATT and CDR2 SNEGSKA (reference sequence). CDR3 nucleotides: TGCAGTGCTAATTCCTACAATGAGCAGTTCTTC. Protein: CSANSYNEQFF.